This T cell receptor beta chain was recovered during a study of shared clonotypes between healthy human individuals. Points from the study as a whole: Rarefaction demonstrated incomplete sorted-subset sequencing despite large depth.

Sequenced by immunoSEQ multiplex PCR; TCRdb stores in-frame clones only, minus some. The table has roughly 770,000 clones, 96% seen once. V shed 5 bases and J shed 2 bases, with 8 bases lying between them. CDR1 and CDR2 (germline): SGHNT, YENEEA. The CDR3 is 13 amino acids. Note on this clone: Its target is not known.

Terminally differentiated effector memory CD45RA+ cells were excluded from the naive CD8 cells, which were CD45RO-negative and positively selected for CCR7. J is TRBJ2-3 and V is TRBV11-3; TRBD2 is a possible D gene (5 bases). This sequence originates from a man aged 25-45 years in good health. Sequenced: naive CD8+ T cells sorted from blood. The CDR3 loop is CASSPTNTDTQYF. CDR3 bases: TGTGCCAGCAGCCCGACTAACACAGATACGCAGTATTTT.